Detailed here is one T cell receptor beta chain. Its antigen is undetermined. The J segment lost 8 bases and the V segment lost 2 bases, leaving 8 bases of the junction unmatched. From germline, CDR1 is MNHNS and CDR2 SASEGT. The CDR3 is 14 amino acids. This sample is part of a study of post-analysis software for immune sequencing data. Regarding the study as a whole: Relative to controls, patients had five TRBV segments at higher frequency, with TRBV5-6, TRBV5-1 and TRBV20-1 among these.

cDNA libraries of TCR beta carried unique molecular identifiers. TCRdb passed the PCR reads through MiXCR, listing each CDR3 protein once. The table includes 750,000 to 950,000 distinct CDR3 sequences, approximately 53% detected once. Sequencing was performed on blood. The origin of this receptor is a girl between 10 and 17 years old with multiple sclerosis. The chain employs TRBV6-1 and TRBJ1-2, with 7 bases lining up with TRBD1. Here the CDR3 reads CASSENRGSLGYTF. Written as DNA, the CDR3 is TGTGCCAGCAGTGAAAACAGGGGTTCGTTAGGCTACACCTTC.